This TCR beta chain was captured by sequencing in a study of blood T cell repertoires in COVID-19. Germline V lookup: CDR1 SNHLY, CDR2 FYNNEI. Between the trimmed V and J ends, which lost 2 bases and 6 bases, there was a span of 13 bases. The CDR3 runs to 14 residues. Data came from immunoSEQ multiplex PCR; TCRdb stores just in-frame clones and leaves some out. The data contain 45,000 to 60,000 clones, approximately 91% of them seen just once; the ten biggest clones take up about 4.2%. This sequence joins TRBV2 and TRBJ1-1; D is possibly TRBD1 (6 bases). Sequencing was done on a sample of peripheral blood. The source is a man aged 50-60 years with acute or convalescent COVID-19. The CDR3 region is CASSERWGGPEAFF. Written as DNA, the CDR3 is TGTGCCAGCAGTGAAAGGTGGGGGGGGCCTGAAGCTTTCTTT.